Each of the 15 T cell receptor beta chains below was sequenced from the same sample in a study of blood T cell repertoires in COVID-19. Sequencing used immunoSEQ multiplex PCR; TCRdb keeps in-frame clones, though not all of them. The table includes some 150,000 clones, about 86% detected once. Sequenced sample: peripheral blood. These receptors all come from an older woman with acute or convalescent COVID-19.

This chain joins TRBV7-9 and TRBJ2-3; 10 positions agree with TRBD1. Germline V gives CDR1 SEHNR, CDR2 FQNEAQ (reference sequence). J was trimmed by 2 bases and V by 5 bases; bases with no gene match: 16. CDR3 length: 19 residues. CDR3 amino acids: CASSQGQGRDRDSTDTQYF. CDR3 DNA sequence: TGTGCCAGCAGCCAGGGACAGGGGAGGGATAGGGACTCCACAGATACGCAGTATTTT.

CDR3 sequence reads: CASSAPGAKTEAFF. The CDR3 DNA is TGTGCCAGCAGCGCCCCAGGGGCTAAAACTGAAGCTTTCTTT. This chain connects TRBV9 to TRBJ1-1; a possible D gene is TRBD1 (6 bases). The CDR3 contains 14 residues. Trimming took 3 bases from V and 5 from J, leaving 14 bases between them. CDR1 and CDR2 (germline): SGDLS, YYNGEE.

The chain uses TRBV5-1 and TRBJ2-5; 11 bases agree with TRBD2. Germline V gives CDR1 SGHRS, CDR2 YFSETQ. V lost 0 bases, J lost 5 bases, and 3 bases stayed unmatched. CDR3 length: 15 amino acids. CDR3 nucleotide sequence: TGCGCCAGCAGCTTGGTTCCTAGCGGGGGGGAGACCCAGTACTTC. It yields the protein CASSLVPSGGETQYF.

This sequence joins TRBV19 and TRBJ1-1; D unclear. Germline V gives CDR1 LNHDA, CDR2 SQIVND (reference sequence). The CDR3 has 14 residues. V lost 2 bases and J lost 3, with 10 bases in between. CDR3 DNA: TGTGCCAGTAGTATACGGGGTCAGGACACTGAAGCTTTCTTT. This encodes CASSIRGQDTEAFF.

A single count supports this clone. This chain joins TRBV20-1 and TRBJ2-3; 7 nucleotides match TRBD2. In germline, CDR1 is DFQATT, CDR2 SNEGSKA (reference sequence). The J segment lost 6 bases and the V segment lost 3 bases, leaving 18 bases of the junction unmatched. The CDR3 runs to 17 residues. The CDR3 region is CSASPQGTTQARDTQYF. CDR3 coding DNA: TGCAGTGCTAGTCCTCAAGGGACTACCCAAGCCAGGGATACGCAGTATTTT.

In this sample, this clone turned up a few times. This chain joins TRBV5-1 and TRBJ2-1, with TRBD2 identical over 13 bases. The CDR3 loop spans 16 amino acids. In germline, CDR1 is SGHRS, CDR2 YFSETQ. V lost 0 bases and J lost 5; bases outside the gene matches: 2. DNA for the CDR3: TGCGCCAGCAGCTTGGACGGGACTAGCGGGGACAATGAGCAGTTCTTC. Protein product: CASSLDGTSGDNEQFF.

The chain links TRBV6-5 to TRBJ1-5; D is ambiguous. This CDR3 has 12 amino acids. The V end was cut by 6 bases, the J end by 10 bases, with 13 bases between. Germline values: CDR1 MNHEY, CDR2 SVGAGI. CDR3 sequence (DNA): TGTGCCAGCAGCCAAGAGGGCGGTCCCCAGCATTTT. This translates into CASSQEGGPQHF.

This clone was found once. The chain employs TRBV11-2 and TRBJ1-1, with D uncertain. Trimming removed 1 base at V and 4 bases at J, with 10 bases between. This CDR3 has 14 residues. CDR1 is SGHAT and CDR2 is FQNNGV in the germline V gene. The CDR3 is CASSLVGRTTEAFF. CDR3 nucleotide sequence: TGTGCCAGCAGCTTAGTGGGCAGAACCACTGAAGCTTTCTTT.

The gene calls are TRBV7-2 and TRBJ2-1; no clear D. The CDR3 contains 13 residues. The ends were cut back, 5 bases at V and 4 bases at J, with 9 bases in the middle. Germline V gene sequence: CDR1 SGHTA, CDR2 FQGNSA. The CDR3 nucleotides are TGTGCCAGCAGCACTCACCCTTACAATGAGCAGTTCTTC. As protein: CASSTHPYNEQFF.

The rearrangement joins TRBV4-2 to TRBJ1-5, with D hard to call. Germline CDR1 is LGHNA and CDR2 is YNFKEQ. V lost 1 base to trimming and J lost 2 bases, with 21 bases between them. This CDR3 has 19 residues. The chain's CDR3 is CASSQVPGYPGRGNQPQHF. Here the CDR3 DNA reads TGTGCCAGCAGCCAAGTCCCGGGATATCCTGGGAGGGGCAATCAGCCCCAGCATTTT.

V is TRBV6-2 or TRBV6-3 and J is TRBJ1-2; D not certain. V dropped 3 bases and J dropped 5 bases, with 10 bases sitting between them. The germline gives CDR1 MNHEY, CDR2 SVGEGT. CDR3 length: 13 amino acids. The CDR3 protein is CASSYNSGYGYTF. The CDR3 DNA is TGTGCCAGCAGTTATAATTCAGGATATGGCTACACCTTC.

This chain connects TRBV28 to TRBJ1-2; TRBD1 aligns across 7 bases. CDR1 is MDHEN and CDR2 is SYDVKM in the germline V gene. The CDR3 runs 13 residues. V shed 6 bases, J shed 7 bases, and the junction held 8 bases outside the gene matches. The CDR3 here is CASRSTGVSGYTF. The CDR3 bases are TGTGCCAGCAGGAGCACAGGGGTATCTGGCTACACCTTC.

The chain links TRBV16 to TRBJ2-7; D may be TRBD1 (6 bases). There are 13 residues in the CDR3. The V end lost 4 bases, the J end lost 3 bases, and 10 bases lay between the germline ends. Germline V gene sequence: CDR1 KGHSY, CDR2 FQNENV. DNA for the CDR3: TGTGCCAGCAGCCGGGACACCCACTACGAGCAGTACTTC. Protein sequence: CASSRDTHYEQYF.

The J gene is TRBJ2-7, the V gene TRBV7-2; TRBD2 agrees at 10 bases. The CDR3 runs to 15 residues. Per germline, CDR1 SGHTA and CDR2 FQGNSA. With V trimmed by 5 bases and J by 3 bases, 7 bases remained unmatched. The CDR3 bases are TGTGCCAGCAGCAAGGGACTAGCGCCGATCTACGAGCAGTACTTC. This translates into CASSKGLAPIYEQYF.

The chain couples TRBV28 to TRBJ1-4, with a tentative D call TRBD1 (6 bases). Trimming removed 4 bases from V and 7 bases from J, with 13 bases in between. The CDR3 has 14 amino acids. Germline CDR1 and CDR2: MDHEN and SYDVKM. The CDR3 protein is CASSSGGAGEKLFF. CDR3 bases: TGTGCCAGCAGTTCGGGGGGGGCGGGTGAAAAACTGTTTTTT.